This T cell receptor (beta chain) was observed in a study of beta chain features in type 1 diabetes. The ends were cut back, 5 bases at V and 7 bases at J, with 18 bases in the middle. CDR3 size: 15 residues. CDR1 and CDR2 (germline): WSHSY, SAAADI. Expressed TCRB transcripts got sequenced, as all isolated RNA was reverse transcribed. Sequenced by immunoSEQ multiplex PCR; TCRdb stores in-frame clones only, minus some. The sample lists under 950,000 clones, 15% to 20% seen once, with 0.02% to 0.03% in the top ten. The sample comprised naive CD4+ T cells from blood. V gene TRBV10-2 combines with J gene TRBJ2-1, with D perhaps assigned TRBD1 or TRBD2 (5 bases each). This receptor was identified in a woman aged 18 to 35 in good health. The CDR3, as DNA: TGCGCCAGCAGTCAGTTGTCGGGGCCGTCAAATGAGCAGTTCTTC. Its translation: CASSQLSGPSNEQFF.